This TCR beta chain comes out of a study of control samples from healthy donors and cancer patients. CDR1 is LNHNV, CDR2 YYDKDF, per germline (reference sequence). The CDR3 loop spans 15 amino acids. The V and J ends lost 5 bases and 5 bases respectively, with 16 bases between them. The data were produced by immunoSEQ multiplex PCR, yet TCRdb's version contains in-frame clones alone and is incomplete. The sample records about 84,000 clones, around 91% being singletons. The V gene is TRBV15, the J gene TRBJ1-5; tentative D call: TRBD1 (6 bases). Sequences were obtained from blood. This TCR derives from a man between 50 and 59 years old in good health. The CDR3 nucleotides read TGTGCCACCAGCCAGGACAGTCGGCCCGATCAGCCCCAGCATTTT. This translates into CATSQDSRPDQPQHF.